This T cell receptor (beta chain) emerged from a study of Ad26.COV2.S vaccination and SARS-CoV-2 variants (dated by TCRdb to about 2021). Describing the broader study: Vaccine-arm donors came from COV1001, a multicentre, randomized, double-blind, placebo-controlled phase I-IIa trial of Ad26.COV2.S in healthy adults. Ad26.COV2.S was given intramuscularly at 5x10^10 or 1x10^11 viral particles, as a single shot or as two shots 56 days apart. Sequencing of the TCRbeta repertoire served to evaluate the specificity and breadth of SARS-CoV-2-reactive T cell receptors following Ad26.COV2.S vaccination. Investigators did not know the trial group allocation while performing experiments and assessing outcomes. The TCR-sequenced set comprised about 32 samples: approximately 19 Ad26.COV2.S vaccine recipients, 5 placebo recipients and 8 SARS-CoV-2 convalescent individuals. Trial participants were randomized into five groups of five: low-dose or high-dose Ad26.COV2.S given once or twice, or placebo on both occasions.

Study-level results and caveats: The study was not powered to compare responses between vaccine doses or regimens. Substantial breadth of spike-specific CD8+ and CD4+ T cell responses was reported after vaccination. Compared with placebo recipients, Ad26.COV2.S recipients showed higher spike-specific TCR breadth (P = 0.0014). According to the authors, total T cell responses may have been underestimated by the TCR breadth and depth analyses. Vaccine and placebo recipients had comparable non-spike TCR breadth, which fits with the vaccine containing only spike.

Based on the germline V gene, the CDR1 and CDR2 sequences are MDHEN and SYDVKM. The cysteine opens and the phenylalanine closes a CDR3 of 16 amino acids. CDR3 DNA only is kept here, 48 bases in frame from base 1. Deletion took 5 bases off V and 2 bases off J, with a span of 19 bases between the germline ends. The immunoSEQ Assay was used to sequence TCRbeta CDR3 regions. After extraction, genomic DNA underwent amplification by bias-controlled multiplex PCR, followed by high-throughput sequencing. Concerning the study's data processing: To quantify the absolute abundance of every unique TCRbeta CDR3 region, sequences were collapsed and filtered. Usable DNA was measured by amplifying reference genes present in all nucleated cells, and TCRbeta template counts were normalized to that usable DNA to estimate T cell fraction. Repertoire TCRs were annotated as SARS-CoV-2-specific when V gene, CDR3 amino acid sequence and J gene were exactly matched to a known reactive TCR set. The reference SARS-CoV-2 TCR set was derived from MIRA and filtered for enrichment in COVID-19-positive ImmuneCODE repertoires, a step that removed public or cross-reactive TCRs. Based on the MIRA antigens, annotated TCRs were further analysed at the level of specific ORF or position within ORF. Breadth was defined as the number of annotated unique rearrangements divided by the total number of unique productive rearrangements, and depth was defined as the summed frequency of the annotated unique rearrangements. Two-sided Wilcoxon rank-sum tests were applied when comparing TCR breadth between groups. Here the immuneACCESS table is served through TCRdb, limited to in-frame sequences with V and J called. Missing clones are a known gap in these copies; in checked studies unresolved V genes cover under half, and the rest lacks a known reason. The V and J calls and clone size come from that table; D and trimming were worked out from the DNA. In all, the sample holds roughly 240,000 clones, and roughly 90% of those were seen once. The ten biggest clones cover approximately 11% of the sample.

In the paper's terms, the treatment or condition label means: around 19 received Ad26.COV2.S at low or high dose, single or two shots; about 5 received placebo; per-sample allocation not given. Repertoires of vaccine and placebo recipients were sequenced from samples taken on day 63 after the first injection. In Cohort 1b, fewer than 30 adults aged 18-55 years were enrolled at a single site in Boston, USA, between 29 July and 7 August 2020. As a vaccine, Ad26.COV2.S was a replication-incompetent adenovirus type 26 vector that expressed a prefusion-stabilized SARS-CoV-2 spike protein derived from the original Wuhan strain. On this clone itself: Its antigen remains unidentified. No much larger clone is present one base from it, and per-base qualities are unavailable.

This material consisted of peripheral blood, taken in a trial of Ad26.COV2.S vaccine versus placebo. This receptor was taken from a person between 18 and 60 years old who received the Ad26.COV2.S COVID-19 vaccine or a placebo. The chain employs TRBV28 and TRBJ2-7; TRBD1 is a weak D gene call, 5 bases matching. The nucleotides read TGTGCCAGCAGTCCCGGTGGGGCCGCCTGGCCCTACGAGCAGTACTTC. Its amino acids are CASSPGGAAWPYEQYF. The variable domain in full, with residues beyond the CDR3 obtained from the reference TRBV28 and TRBJ2-7 genes, is DVKVTQSSRYLVKRTGEKVFLECVQDMDHENMFWYRQDPGLGLRLIYFSYDVKMKEKGDIPEGYSVSREKKERFSLILESASTNQTSMYLCASSPGGAAWPYEQYFGPGTRLTVT.